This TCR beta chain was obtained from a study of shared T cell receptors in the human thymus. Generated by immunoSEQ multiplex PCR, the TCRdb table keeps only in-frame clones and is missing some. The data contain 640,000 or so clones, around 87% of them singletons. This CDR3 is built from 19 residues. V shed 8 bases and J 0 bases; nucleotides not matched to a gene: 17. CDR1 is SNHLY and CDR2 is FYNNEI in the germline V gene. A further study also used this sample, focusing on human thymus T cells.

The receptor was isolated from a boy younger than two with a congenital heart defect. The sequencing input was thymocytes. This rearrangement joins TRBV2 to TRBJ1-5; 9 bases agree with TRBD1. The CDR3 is CASGPVGTGPGYSNQPQHF. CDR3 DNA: TGTGCCAGCGGACCCGTGGGGACAGGGCCCGGTTATAGCAATCAGCCCCAGCATTTT.